This T cell receptor (beta chain) was captured in a study of early T cells in non-severe SARS-CoV-2 infection. Whole-study context: Sequencing was performed on bulk RNA from unsorted whole blood, leaving chains unpaired.

The TCR library protocol was used to attach unique molecular identifiers. These identifiers were attached to individual cDNA molecules. One entry per CDR3 protein results from TCRdb running MiXCR on the 5' RACE reads. The sample lists 70,000 to 95,000 distinct CDR3 sequences; 11% to 15% were seen once. Study-wide findings and caveats: VDJdb matching skewed toward anti-spike CD8 responses, missing private and CD4 specificities.

The germline gives CDR1 DFQATT, CDR2 SNEGSKA (reference sequence). Trimming took 1 base from V and 7 from J, leaving 13 bases between them. CDR3 length equals 13 residues. The table lists this clonotype with a few counts. What it recognizes is unknown. The clonotype comes from an adult who was a healthcare worker with PCR-confirmed SARS-CoV-2 infection or an uninfected control (not recorded which). The material sequenced was whole blood. The chain links TRBV20-1 to TRBJ2-5; D remains unclear. In DNA, the CDR3 is TGCAGTGCTAGAGTTGGCAGGTTGTTGACCCAGTACTTC. Its translation is CSARVGRLLTQYF.